This TCR beta chain emerged from a study of control samples from healthy donors and cancer patients. Losses at the gene ends were 4 bases for V and 0 bases for J; bases not matched to a gene: 9. Germline CDR1 and CDR2: KGHDR and SFDVKD. CDR3 size: 18 residues. Sequencing was performed with immunoSEQ multiplex PCR; in TCRdb, only in-frame clones are kept and a portion is missing. The repertoire holds around 120,000 clones, with about 89% as singletons. This chain connects TRBV24-1 to TRBJ2-1; 9 nucleotides line up with TRBD2. The sample taken for sequencing was blood. The TCR originated in a woman aged 18-29 years in good health. The CDR3 here is CATSDSSTSGSSYNEQFF. The CDR3 DNA follows: TGTGCCACCAGTGACTCCTCGACTAGCGGTAGCTCCTACAATGAGCAGTTCTTC.